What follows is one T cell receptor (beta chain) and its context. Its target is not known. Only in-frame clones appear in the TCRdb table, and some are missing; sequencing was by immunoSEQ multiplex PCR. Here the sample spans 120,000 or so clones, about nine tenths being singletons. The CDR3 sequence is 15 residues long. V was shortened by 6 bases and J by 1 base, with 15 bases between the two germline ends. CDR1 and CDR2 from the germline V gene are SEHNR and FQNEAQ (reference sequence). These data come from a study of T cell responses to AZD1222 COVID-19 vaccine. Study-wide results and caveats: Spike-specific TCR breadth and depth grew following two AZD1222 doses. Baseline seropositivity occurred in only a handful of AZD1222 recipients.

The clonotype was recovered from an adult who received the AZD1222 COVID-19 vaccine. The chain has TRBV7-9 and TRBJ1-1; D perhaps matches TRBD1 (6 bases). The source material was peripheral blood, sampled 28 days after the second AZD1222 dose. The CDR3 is CASRWGAGANTEAFF. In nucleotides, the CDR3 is TGTGCCAGCAGGTGGGGGGCAGGGGCGAACACTGAAGCTTTCTTT.